Below, 14 T cell receptor beta chains from the same sample are listed, as sequenced in a study of blood T cell repertoires in COVID-19. Produced via immunoSEQ multiplex PCR; TCRdb's table is partial and in-frame only. The sample carries 430,000 or so clones, 70% to 90% recorded once. Material: PBMCs or T cells enriched from blood (not recorded which). Receptors were obtained from a woman in her 40s who had recovered from COVID-19.

The rearrangement joins TRBV11-3 to TRBJ2-7; D unclear. The ends were cut back, 3 bases at V and 0 bases at J, with 18 bases in the middle. CDR1 and CDR2 from the germline V gene are SGHNT and YENEEA. This CDR3 comprises 17 residues. The CDR3 here is CASSFSSSILSSYEQYF. The CDR3 coding sequence is TGTGCCAGCAGCTTTAGCTCGAGCATTCTGAGCTCCTACGAGCAGTACTTC.

This chain links TRBV10-3 with TRBJ2-3; tentative D call: TRBD2 (5 bases). This CDR3 is built from 13 residues. CDR1 is ENHRY, CDR2 SYGVKD, per germline. Trimming cost V 8 bases and J 6 bases, with 15 bases left between them. The CDR3 nucleotides read TGTGCCATCGGGCTGGGCAGCGGCGATACGCAGTATTTT. Its translation: CAIGLGSGDTQYF.

This clone was counted a single time. The chain employs TRBV11-3 and TRBJ1-2; possible D gene TRBD1, 6 bases. Trimming cost V 3 bases and J 8 bases, with 13 bases left between them. Germline V gene sequence: CDR1 SGHNT, CDR2 YENEEA. The CDR3 runs to 13 residues. DNA for the CDR3: TGTGCCAGCAGCTTCAAACGGGGGGGCGGCTACACCTTC. Translated, it gives CASSFKRGGGYTF.

The J gene is TRBJ2-1, the V gene TRBV4-1; the match to TRBD2 covers 11 bases. The germline gives CDR1 MGHRA, CDR2 YSYEKL. J gave up 6 bases and V 1 base, and 2 bases lay outside the gene matches. This CDR3 is 15 amino acids long. CDR3 nucleotide sequence: TGCGCCAGCAGCCAAGTTACTAGCGGGAGCAATGAGCAGTTCTTC. This encodes CASSQVTSGSNEQFF.

The V call is TRBV11-3, the J call TRBJ2-2; 9 nucleotides align to TRBD1. J lost 7 bases, V lost 4 bases, and 13 bases had no gene match. The CDR3 runs 17 residues. CDR1 is SGHNT and CDR2 is YENEEA in the germline V gene. CDR3 bases: TGTGCCAGCAGCTCACCGCGATGGACAGGGGAGGACGGGGAGCTGTTTTTT. This codes for CASSSPRWTGEDGELFF.

The rearrangement joins TRBV30 to TRBJ2-7; 8 nucleotides align to TRBD1. The ends lost 2 bases at V and 6 bases at J; junction bases unmatched: 3. The length of the CDR3 is 12 residues. Germline assignment: CDR1 GTSNPN and CDR2 SVGIG (reference sequence). CDR3 in DNA: TGTGCCTGGAGTATGACAGGGGCCGAGCAGTACTTC. The encoded protein is CAWSMTGAEQYF.

The chain combines TRBV4-3 with TRBJ2-7, with 7 bases fitting TRBD2. The junction had 4 bases not matched to a gene; V was cut back by 0 bases and J by 2 bases. Germline V gives CDR1 LGHNA, CDR2 YSLEER. The CDR3 length is 15 residues. CDR3 sequence reads: CASSQDSGLTYEQYF. In nucleotides, the CDR3 is TGCGCCAGCAGCCAAGATTCGGGACTAACCTACGAGCAGTACTTC.

The rearrangement joins TRBV5-1 to TRBJ1-2, with TRBD1 as a possible D gene (5 bases). The CDR3 contains 14 residues. CDR1 SGHRS and CDR2 YFSETQ come from the germline V gene. With 5 bases removed from V and 4 bases from J, the gap between germline ends came to 15 bases. The CDR3 coding sequence is TGCGCCAGCAGGCGGGGGACGCTTGCCTATGGCTACACCTTC. Its protein product is CASRRGTLAYGYTF.

Comments on this clone: The same CDR3 is also encoded by other DNA sequences in this sample. The V gene is TRBV7-2, the J gene TRBJ1-3, with TRBD1 matching 7 bases. CDR1 and CDR2 from the germline V gene are SGHTA and FQGNSA. The CDR3 consists of 13 residues. V trimming: 5 bases; J trimming: 4 bases; junction bases outside the gene matches: 2. The CDR3 spells CASSRQGGNTIYF. For the CDR3, the DNA is TGTGCCAGCAGCCGACAGGGAGGAAACACCATATATTTT.

This rearrangement joins TRBV5-1 to TRBJ2-1; the match to TRBD2 covers 10 bases. This CDR3 contains 17 residues. CDR1 is SGHRS, CDR2 YFSETQ, per germline. The junction had 9 bases not matched to a gene; V was cut back by 3 bases and J by 3 bases. CDR3 sequence (DNA): TGCGCCAGCAGCTCACTATCTAGCGGGAGATACTACAATGAGCAGTTCTTC. It codes for CASSSLSSGRYYNEQFF.

This chain links TRBV10-3 with TRBJ2-3, with 7 nucleotides matching TRBD2. In germline, CDR1 is ENHRY, CDR2 SYGVKD. V shed 3 bases, J shed 0 bases, and the junction held 9 bases outside the gene matches. This CDR3 region has 17 residues. CDR3 residues: CAISDGILADSTDTQYF. CDR3 DNA: TGTGCCATCAGTGATGGTATCCTAGCGGATAGCACAGATACGCAGTATTTT.

The genes are TRBV30 and TRBJ1-5; D is undetermined. Germline V lookup: CDR1 GTSNPN, CDR2 SVGIG (reference sequence). The CDR3 extends over 17 amino acids. Trimming shortened V by 3 bases and J by 5 bases, and 23 bases separated the two germline ends. This CDR3 reads CAWSSSLSTGSYQPQHF. The DNA of the CDR3 is TGTGCCTGGAGCTCCAGCCTGAGCACTGGGAGTTATCAGCCCCAGCATTTT.

This sequence joins TRBV6-2 or TRBV6-3 and TRBJ2-7; D is possibly TRBD1 (5 bases). Trimming stripped 6 bases from V and 0 bases from J, with 9 bases between. Germline lookup yields CDR1 MNHEY and CDR2 SVGEGT. This CDR3 has 13 amino acids. CDR3 in DNA: TGTGCCAGCAGCGACAGAATCTCCTACGAGCAGTACTTC. Amino acid sequence: CASSDRISYEQYF.

V gene TRBV4-1 combines with J gene TRBJ2-1; the match to TRBD2 covers 13 bases. The CDR3 is made up of 16 amino acids. Germline trimming cut 6 bases from V and 7 bases from J; bases unmatched to any gene: 9. Germline V gene data show CDR1 as MGHRA and CDR2 as YSYEKL. CDR3 bases: TGCGCCAGCAGTAAAGTAAGGACTAGCGGGAGAAATGAGCAGTTCTTC. This sequence encodes CASSKVRTSGRNEQFF.